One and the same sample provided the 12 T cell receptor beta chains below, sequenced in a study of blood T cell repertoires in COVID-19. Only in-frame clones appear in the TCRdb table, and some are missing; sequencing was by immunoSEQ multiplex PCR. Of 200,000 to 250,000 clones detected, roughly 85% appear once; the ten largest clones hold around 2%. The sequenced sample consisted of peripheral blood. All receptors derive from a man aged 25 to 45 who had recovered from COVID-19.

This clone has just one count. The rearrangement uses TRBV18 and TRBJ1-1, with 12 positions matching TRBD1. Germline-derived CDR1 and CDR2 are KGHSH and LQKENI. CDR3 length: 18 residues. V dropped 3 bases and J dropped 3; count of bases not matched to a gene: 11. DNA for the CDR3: TGTGCCAGCTCACCTTTCCTCCGGGACAGGGGGCTGGACACTGAAGCTTTCTTT. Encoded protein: CASSPFLRDRGLDTEAFF.

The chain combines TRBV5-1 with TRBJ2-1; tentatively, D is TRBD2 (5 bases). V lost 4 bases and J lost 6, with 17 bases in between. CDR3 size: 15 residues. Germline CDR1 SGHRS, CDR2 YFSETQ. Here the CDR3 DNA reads TGCGCCAGCAGCCAAGGAGGAGGAGTTTTCAATGAGCAGTTCTTC. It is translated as CASSQGGGVFNEQFF.

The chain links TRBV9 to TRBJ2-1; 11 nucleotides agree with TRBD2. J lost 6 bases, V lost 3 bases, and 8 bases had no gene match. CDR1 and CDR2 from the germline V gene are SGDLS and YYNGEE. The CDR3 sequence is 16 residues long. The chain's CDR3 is CASSARTSGLTNEQFF. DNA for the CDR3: TGTGCCAGCAGCGCGAGGACTAGCGGGTTGACCAATGAGCAGTTCTTC.

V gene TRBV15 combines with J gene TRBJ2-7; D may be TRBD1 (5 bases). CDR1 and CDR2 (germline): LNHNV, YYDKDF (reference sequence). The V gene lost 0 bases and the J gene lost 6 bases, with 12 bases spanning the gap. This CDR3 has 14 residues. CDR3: CATSRDRQNSEQYF. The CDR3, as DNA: TGTGCCACCAGCAGAGATCGACAGAATTCCGAGCAGTACTTC. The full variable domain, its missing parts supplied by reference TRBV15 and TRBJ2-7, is DAMVIQNPRYQVTQFGKPVTLSCSQTLNHNVMYWYQQKSSQAPKLLFHYYDKDFNNEADTPDNFQSRRPNTSFCFLDIRSPGLGDTAMYLCATSRDRQNSEQYFGPGTRLTVT.

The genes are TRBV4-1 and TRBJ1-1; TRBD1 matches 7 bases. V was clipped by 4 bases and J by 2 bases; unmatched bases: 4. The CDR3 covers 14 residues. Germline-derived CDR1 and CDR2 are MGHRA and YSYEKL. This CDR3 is CASSPDRANTEAFF. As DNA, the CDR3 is TGCGCCAGCAGCCCAGACAGGGCCAACACTGAAGCTTTCTTT.

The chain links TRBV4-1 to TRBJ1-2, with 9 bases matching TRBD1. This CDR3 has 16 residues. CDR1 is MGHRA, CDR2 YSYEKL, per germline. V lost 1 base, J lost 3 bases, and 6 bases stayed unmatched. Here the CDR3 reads CASSQVARDRDYGYTF. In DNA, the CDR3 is TGCGCCAGCAGCCAAGTCGCTCGGGACAGGGACTATGGCTACACCTTC.

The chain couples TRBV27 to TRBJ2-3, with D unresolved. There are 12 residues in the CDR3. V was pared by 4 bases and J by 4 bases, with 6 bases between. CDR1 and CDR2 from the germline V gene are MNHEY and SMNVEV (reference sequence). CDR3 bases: TGTGCCAGCAGTTCCCCGGCAGATACGCAGTATTTT. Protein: CASSSPADTQYF.

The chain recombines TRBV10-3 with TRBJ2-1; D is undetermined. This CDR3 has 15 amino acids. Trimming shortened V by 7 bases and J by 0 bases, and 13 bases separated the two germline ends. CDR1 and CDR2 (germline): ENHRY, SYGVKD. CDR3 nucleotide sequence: TGTGCCATCAATAACCAGTGGAGCTCCTACAATGAGCAGTTCTTC. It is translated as CAINNQWSSYNEQFF.

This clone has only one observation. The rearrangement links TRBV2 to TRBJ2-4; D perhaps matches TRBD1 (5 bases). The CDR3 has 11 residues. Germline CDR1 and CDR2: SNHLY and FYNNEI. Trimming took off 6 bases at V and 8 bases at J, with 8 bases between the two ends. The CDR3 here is CASRGVDIQYF. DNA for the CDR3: TGTGCCAGCAGAGGGGTGGACATTCAGTACTTC. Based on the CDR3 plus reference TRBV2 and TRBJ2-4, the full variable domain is EPEVTQTPSHQVTQMGQEVILRCVPISNHLYFYWYRQILGQKVEFLVSFYNNEISEKSEIFDDQFSVERPDGSNFTLKIRSTKLEDSAMYFCASRGVDIQYFGAGTRLSVL.

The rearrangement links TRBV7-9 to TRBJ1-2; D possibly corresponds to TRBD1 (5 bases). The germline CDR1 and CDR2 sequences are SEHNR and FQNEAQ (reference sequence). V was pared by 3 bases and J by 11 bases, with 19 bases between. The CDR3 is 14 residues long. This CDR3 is CASSLDTYLWWYTF. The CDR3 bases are TGTGCCAGCAGCTTGGACACCTACCTATGGTGGTACACCTTC.

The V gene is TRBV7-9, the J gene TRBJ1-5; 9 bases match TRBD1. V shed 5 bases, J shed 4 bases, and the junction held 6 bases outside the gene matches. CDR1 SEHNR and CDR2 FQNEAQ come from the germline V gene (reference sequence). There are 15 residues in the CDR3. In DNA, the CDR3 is TGTGCCAGCAGCCCGACCGGGACAGGGAATCAGCCCCAGCATTTT. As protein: CASSPTGTGNQPQHF.

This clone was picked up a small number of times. The CDR3 spells CASSQESGGAIDTQYF. The CDR3 nucleotides are TGTGCCAGCAGCCAAGAAAGCGGGGGGGCCATAGATACGCAGTATTTT. This chain links TRBV4-2 with TRBJ2-3, with 10 bases that match TRBD2. With V trimmed by 0 bases and J by 5 bases, 5 bases remained unmatched. Germline CDR1 is LGHNA and CDR2 is YNFKEQ. CDR3 size: 16 residues.